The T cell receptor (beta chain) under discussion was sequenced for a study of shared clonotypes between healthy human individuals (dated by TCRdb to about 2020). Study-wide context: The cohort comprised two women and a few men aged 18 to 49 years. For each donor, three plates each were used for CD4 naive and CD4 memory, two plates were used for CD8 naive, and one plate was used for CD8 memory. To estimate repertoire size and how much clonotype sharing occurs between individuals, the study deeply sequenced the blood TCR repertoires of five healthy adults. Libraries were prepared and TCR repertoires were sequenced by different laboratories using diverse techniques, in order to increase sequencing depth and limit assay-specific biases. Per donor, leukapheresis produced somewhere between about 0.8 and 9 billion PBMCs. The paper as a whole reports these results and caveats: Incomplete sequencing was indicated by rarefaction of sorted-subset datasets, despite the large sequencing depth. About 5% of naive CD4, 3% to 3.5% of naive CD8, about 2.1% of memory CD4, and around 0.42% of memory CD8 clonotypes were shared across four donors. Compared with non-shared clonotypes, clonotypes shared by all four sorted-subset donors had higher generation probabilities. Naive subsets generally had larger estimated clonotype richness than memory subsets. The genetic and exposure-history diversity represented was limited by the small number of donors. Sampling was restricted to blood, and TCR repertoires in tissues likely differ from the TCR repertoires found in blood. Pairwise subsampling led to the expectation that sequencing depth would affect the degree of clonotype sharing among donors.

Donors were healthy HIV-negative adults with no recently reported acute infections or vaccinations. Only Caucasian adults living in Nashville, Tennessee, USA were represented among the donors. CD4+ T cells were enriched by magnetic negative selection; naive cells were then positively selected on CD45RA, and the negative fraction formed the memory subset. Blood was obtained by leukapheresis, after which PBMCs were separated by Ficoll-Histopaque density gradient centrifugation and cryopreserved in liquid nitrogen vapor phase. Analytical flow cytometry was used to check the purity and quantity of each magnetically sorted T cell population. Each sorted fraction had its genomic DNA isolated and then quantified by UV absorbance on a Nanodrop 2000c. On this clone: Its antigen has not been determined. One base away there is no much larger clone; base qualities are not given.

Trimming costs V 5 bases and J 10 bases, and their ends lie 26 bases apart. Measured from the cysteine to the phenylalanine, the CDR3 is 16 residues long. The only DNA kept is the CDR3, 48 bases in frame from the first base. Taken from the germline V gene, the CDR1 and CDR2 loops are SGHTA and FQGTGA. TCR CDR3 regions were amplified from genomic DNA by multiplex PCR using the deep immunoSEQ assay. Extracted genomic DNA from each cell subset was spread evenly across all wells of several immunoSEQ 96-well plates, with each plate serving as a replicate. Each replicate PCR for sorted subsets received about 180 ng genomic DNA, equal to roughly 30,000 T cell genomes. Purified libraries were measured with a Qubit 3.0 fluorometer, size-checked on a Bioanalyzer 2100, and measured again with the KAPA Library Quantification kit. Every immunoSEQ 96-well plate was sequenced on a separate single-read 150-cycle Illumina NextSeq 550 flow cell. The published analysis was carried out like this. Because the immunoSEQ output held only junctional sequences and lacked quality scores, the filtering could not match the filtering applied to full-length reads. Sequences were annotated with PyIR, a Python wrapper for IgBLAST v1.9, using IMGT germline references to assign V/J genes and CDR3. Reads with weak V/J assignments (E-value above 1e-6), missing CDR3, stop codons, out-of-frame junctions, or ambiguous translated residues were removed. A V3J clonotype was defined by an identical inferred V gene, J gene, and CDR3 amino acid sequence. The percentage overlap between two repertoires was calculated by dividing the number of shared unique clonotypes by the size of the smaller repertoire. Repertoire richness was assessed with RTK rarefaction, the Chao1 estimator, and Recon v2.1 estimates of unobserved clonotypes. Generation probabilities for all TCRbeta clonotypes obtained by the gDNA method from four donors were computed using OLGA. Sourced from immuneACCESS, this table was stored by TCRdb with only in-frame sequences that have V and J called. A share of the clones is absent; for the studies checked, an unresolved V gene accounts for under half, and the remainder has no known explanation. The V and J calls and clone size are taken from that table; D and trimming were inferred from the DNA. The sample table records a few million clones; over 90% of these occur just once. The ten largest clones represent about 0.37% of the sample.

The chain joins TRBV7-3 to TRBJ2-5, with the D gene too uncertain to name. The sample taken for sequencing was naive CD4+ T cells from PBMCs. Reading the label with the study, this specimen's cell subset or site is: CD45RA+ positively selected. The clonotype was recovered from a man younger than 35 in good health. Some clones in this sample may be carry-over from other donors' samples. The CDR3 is CASSPYPKGRLEDQYF. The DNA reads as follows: TGTGCCAGCAGCCCTTACCCTAAAGGCAGACTTGAAGACCAGTACTTC.